A single sample gave rise to the 15 T cell receptor beta chains below, sequenced in a study of T-cell memory formation after mild COVID-19. TCRdb ran MiXCR on the 5' RACE reads and lists one entry per CDR3 protein. The sample holds 250,000 to 300,000 distinct CDR3 sequences, under 20% seen once. The specimen sequenced was PBMCs or a T cell subset sorted from them (not recorded which). The receptors derive from a man aged 18 to 29 who had mild COVID-19 (a few samples of this study predate the infection). Cell type and time point are not known.

This clonotype was counted only a few times. The chain uses TRBV30 and TRBJ1-1; D ambiguous. Trimming cost V 0 bases and J 1 base, with 6 bases left between them. CDR1 is GTSNPN, CDR2 SVGIG, per germline (reference sequence). CDR3 length: 13 amino acids. For the CDR3, the DNA is TGTGCCTGGAGTGTACTGGCGAACACTGAAGCTTTCTTT. It encodes CAWSVLANTEAFF.

V and J are TRBV4-2 and TRBJ1-2; D gene uncertain. The CDR3 totals 16 residues. The germline CDR1 and CDR2 sequences are LGHNA and YNFKEQ. The ends were cut back, 1 base at V and 0 bases at J, with 12 bases in the middle. The CDR3 DNA sequence: TGTGCCAGCAGCCAAGTGGTTAGGGCGGCTAACTATGGCTACACCTTC. It is translated as CASSQVVRAANYGYTF.

The V and J genes are TRBV6-1 and TRBJ2-5, with 11 bases identical to TRBD2. CDR1 is MNHNS, CDR2 SASEGT, per germline. V shed 4 bases and J 6 bases; nucleotides not matched to a gene: 1. The CDR3 sequence is 13 residues long. The CDR3 coding sequence is TGTGCCAGCAGTGCTAGCGGGGGGCAGACCCAGTACTTC. Amino acid sequence: CASSASGGQTQYF.

The chain joins TRBV20-1 to TRBJ2-6; no clear D gene. V was pared by 3 bases and J by 0 bases, with 9 bases between. Germline V gives CDR1 DFQATT, CDR2 SNEGSKA (reference sequence). The CDR3 has 15 amino acids. CDR3 DNA: TGCAGTGCTAGGGCAGGATCCTCTGGGGCCAACGTCCTGACTTTC. It is translated as CSARAGSSGANVLTF.

This chain joins TRBV15 and TRBJ1-2; tentatively, D is TRBD1 (5 bases). V gave up 6 bases and J gave up 4 bases, with 15 bases separating them. This CDR3 spans 14 amino acids. The V gene's germline CDR1 is LNHNV and CDR2 YYDKDF (reference sequence). In DNA form, the CDR3 reads TGTGCCACCAGTCCCCTTTCAGGGTTCTATGGCTACACCTTC. Residues: CATSPLSGFYGYTF.

This clonotype was detected a few times. The J gene is TRBJ2-4, the V gene TRBV12-3 or TRBV12-4, with a weak D call TRBD2 (5 bases). Trimming took 4 bases from V and 0 from J, leaving 10 bases between them. The CDR3 runs to 15 residues. DNA of the CDR3: TGTGCCAGCAGTTCCGGACTGCTAGCCAAAAACATTCAGTACTTC. Its translation is CASSSGLLAKNIQYF.

The chain recombines TRBV7-2 with TRBJ2-7; 7 bases fit TRBD1. Losses at the gene ends were 5 bases for V and 2 bases for J; bases not matched to a gene: 6. Looked up from germline, CDR1 is SGHTA and CDR2 is FQGNSA. CDR3 length: 14 amino acids. This CDR3 is CASSIRDSTYEQYF. The CDR3 coding sequence is TGTGCCAGCAGCATCCGGGACAGTACCTACGAGCAGTACTTC.

This clonotype was seen a few times. The gene calls are TRBV5-1 and TRBJ2-7; D gene unclear. Per the germline V gene, CDR1 is SGHRS and CDR2 is YFSETQ. The CDR3 contains 13 residues. V shed 0 bases and J shed 5 bases, with 9 bases lying between them. This CDR3 is CASSLGGYDEQYF. The CDR3 nucleotides are TGCGCCAGCAGCTTGGGAGGATATGACGAGCAGTACTTC.

This clonotype appeared a few times. This chain links TRBV6-6 with TRBJ1-5; D might be TRBD1 (5 bases). Germline CDR1 is MNHNY and CDR2 is SVGAGI (reference sequence). This CDR3 is 15 amino acids long. Deletions cut 6 bases from V and 6 bases from J, with 18 bases between. The CDR3, as DNA: TGTGCCAGCAGCCGAACGAGCGCCCAGGGTCAGCCCCAGCATTTT. This encodes CASSRTSAQGQPQHF.

V gene TRBV2 combines with J gene TRBJ1-6; maybe TRBD1 (5 bases). The germline CDR1 and CDR2 sequences are SNHLY and FYNNEI. V was shortened by 2 bases and J by 5 bases, with 13 bases between the two germline ends. This CDR3 contains 16 residues. The CDR3 DNA is TGTGCCAGCAGTGAAAGAGGGGACCGGAATAATTCACCCCTCCACTTT. This codes for CASSERGDRNNSPLHF.

The chain combines TRBV7-2 with TRBJ2-5; 8 nucleotides match TRBD2. V lost 6 bases and J lost 2; bases outside the gene matches: 5. The length of the CDR3 is 14 residues. Germline V gene data show CDR1 as SGHTA and CDR2 as FQGNSA. CDR3 sequence (DNA): TGTGCCAGCAGTTACGGGGGGGGACAAGAGACCCAGTACTTC. Translated, it gives CASSYGGGQETQYF.

This chain links TRBV18 with TRBJ2-1, with D possibly being TRBD2 (5 bases). This CDR3 has 14 amino acids. Germline values: CDR1 KGHSH, CDR2 LQKENI. V shed 5 bases and J shed 5 bases, with 13 bases lying between them. The CDR3 DNA sequence: TGTGCCAGCTCATGGGCTAGCTTCGACAATGAGCAGTTCTTC. As protein: CASSWASFDNEQFF.

This clonotype has a count of ten or more. The V call is TRBV5-1, the J call TRBJ2-3; D not resolved. Trimming shortened V by 2 bases and J by 1 base, and 14 bases separated the two germline ends. The V gene's germline CDR1 is SGHRS and CDR2 YFSETQ. This CDR3 comprises 16 residues. CDR3 DNA sequence: TGCGCCAGCAGCTTCCGAGCGATTGGTGGCACAGATACGCAGTATTTT. It specifies CASSFRAIGGTDTQYF.

This clonotype was observed at least ten times. CDR3: CASSLVWPPGAFF. The CDR3, as DNA: TGTGCCAGCAGCTTGGTCTGGCCACCAGGAGCTTTCTTT. The chain carries TRBV5-5 and TRBJ1-1; D gene ambiguous. Trimming took 0 bases from V and 10 from J, leaving 13 bases between them. CDR3 length: 13 amino acids. CDR1 and CDR2 (germline): SGHKS, YYEKEE (reference sequence).

This clonotype was recorded at least ten times. The chain combines TRBV20-1 with TRBJ2-3; 8 nucleotides line up with TRBD1. The CDR3 extends over 13 amino acids. The trim removed 5 bases at V and 4 bases at J, leaving 5 bases unmatched. CDR1 is DFQATT, CDR2 SNEGSKA, per germline (reference sequence). The CDR3 DNA reads as TGCAGTGCTCACGGACAGGGCGCAGATACGCAGTATTTT. Amino acids: CSAHGQGADTQYF.